A single TCR beta chain is shown here with its context. Clones were sequenced by immunoSEQ multiplex PCR, and TCRdb holds only the in-frame ones, with some missing. The sample has about 150,000 clones, roughly 75% seen once. The sample belongs to a study of blood T cell repertoires in COVID-19. The ends lost 4 bases at V and 3 bases at J; junction bases unmatched: 9. CDR3 length: 16 residues. Germline CDR1 is SGHDN and CDR2 is FVKESK. This TCR came from a woman between 50 and 59 years old who had recovered from COVID-19. The chain has TRBV14 and TRBJ2-1; the match to TRBD2 covers 7 bases. Sequencing was done on a sample of PBMCs or T cells enriched from blood (not recorded which). The CDR3 DNA reads as TGTGCCAGCAGCCCGGGGGAGGGAATAGTCTACAATGAGCAGTTCTTC. This encodes CASSPGEGIVYNEQFF. Looking up the rest from reference TRBV14 and TRBJ2-1 gives the full variable domain: EAGVTQFPSHSVIEKGQTVTLRCDPISGHDNLYWYRRVMGKEIKFLLHFVKESKQDESGMPNNRFLAERTGGTYSTLKVQPAELEDSGVYFCASSPGEGIVYNEQFFGPGTRLTVL.